This T cell receptor beta chain came from a study of T cell responses to AZD1222 COVID-19 vaccine. Findings and caveats of the study: The donors showed a predominance of white British ancestry and of females, with possible underestimation of clonal diversity. Unmutated regions of variants are reportedly targeted by nearly half of spike-specific TCRs.

V lost 2 bases and J lost 5, with 9 bases in between. Germline values: CDR1 SGHRS, CDR2 YFSETQ. There are 13 residues in the CDR3. A note on this clone: Its antigen is unidentified.

Clones were read by immunoSEQ multiplex PCR, and TCRdb kept only the in-frame ones, dropping some. The data show fewer than 120,000 clones, roughly 90% seen once. The specimen comprised peripheral blood, sampled 28 days after the second AZD1222 dose. This receptor was identified in an adult who received the AZD1222 COVID-19 vaccine. The rearrangement joins TRBV5-1 to TRBJ2-3; D not certain. The CDR3, as DNA: TGCGCCAGCAGCTTATTCATGGGAGATACGCAGTATTTT. Translating it yields CASSLFMGDTQYF.